These 5 T cell receptor beta chains share one sample of origin, sequenced in a study of blood T cell repertoires in COVID-19. Measured with immunoSEQ multiplex PCR; TCRdb has only the in-frame clones, and not every one. The sample lists some 120,000 clones; approximately 85% were seen once. Sequenced: peripheral blood. The receptors come from a woman older than 75 with COVID-19, enrolled during active disease.

This chain connects TRBV15 to TRBJ1-5, with TRBD1 as a possible D gene (6 bases). The CDR3 runs 17 residues. V was pared by 2 bases and J by 0 bases, with 14 bases between. Germline loops: CDR1 LNHNV, CDR2 YYDKDF (reference sequence). The CDR3 coding sequence is TGTGCCACCAGCAGAAGAGCGACAGGTATTAGCAATCAGCCCCAGCATTTT. Translating it yields CATSRRATGISNQPQHF.

The chain recombines TRBV12-3 or TRBV12-4 with TRBJ1-4, with D possibly TRBD1 on 5 matching bases. V lost 5 bases, J lost 8 bases, and 12 bases lay in between. The CDR3 runs to 13 residues. The CDR3 region has the DNA TGTGCCAGCAGTCCCCGGGGGGGAGAAAAACTGTTTTTT. It encodes CASSPRGGEKLFF.

The V gene is TRBV6-5, the J gene TRBJ1-4; no clear D gene. V was pared by 2 bases and J by 2 bases, with 3 bases between. Germline lookup yields CDR1 MNHEY and CDR2 SVGAGI. This CDR3 is built from 13 residues. The CDR3 sequence: CASSYLTNEKLFF. CDR3 nucleotide sequence: TGTGCCAGCAGTTACCTCACTAATGAAAAACTGTTTTTT.

The chain carries TRBV2 and TRBJ2-7; D is undetermined. CDR1 and CDR2 (germline): SNHLY, FYNNEI. This CDR3 comprises 13 residues. The V and J ends lost 2 bases and 4 bases respectively, with 9 bases between them. The chain's CDR3 is CASSESTFYEQYF. CDR3 DNA sequence: TGTGCCAGCAGTGAATCTACCTTTTACGAGCAGTACTTC. Combining the CDR3 with reference TRBV2 and TRBJ2-7 gives the whole variable domain EPEVTQTPSHQVTQMGQEVILRCVPISNHLYFYWYRQILGQKVEFLVSFYNNEISEKSEIFDDQFSVERPDGSNFTLKIRSTKLEDSAMYFCASSESTFYEQYFGPGTRLTVT.

The chain joins TRBV27 to TRBJ2-7; 8 positions match TRBD2. The CDR3 contains 16 residues. Germline CDR1 and CDR2: MNHEY and SMNVEV (reference sequence). V shed 8 bases and J 2 bases; nucleotides not matched to a gene: 14. The CDR3: CASRPGAGREAYEQYF. CDR3 DNA: TGTGCCAGCCGGCCAGGGGCGGGGCGGGAGGCCTACGAGCAGTACTTC.